This passage covers 14 T cell receptor beta chains from one sample sequenced in a study of molecular identifiers for immune sequencing clone quantification. TCRdb re-called the PCR reads with MiXCR, one entry per CDR3 protein. The sample carries under 650,000 distinct CDR3 sequences, approximately 20% recorded once. Specimen: naive CD8+ T cells from blood, with Jurkat cell RNA spiked in. The subset is: FACS-sorted CD8+CD4-CCR7+CD45RA+ naive T cells. All receptors come from a human donor in good health. Some libraries in this study had Jurkat cell RNA spiked in.

This clonotype was observed many times. This chain joins TRBV29-1 and TRBJ1-1; no clear D. The ends were cut back, 5 bases at V and 7 bases at J, with 11 bases in the middle. The CDR3 length is 11 residues. The germline CDR1 and CDR2 sequences are SQVTM and ANQGSEA. Here the CDR3 DNA reads TGCAGCGTTAAAGTGGCTAGTGAAGCTTTCTTT. The encoded protein is CSVKVASEAFF.

This clonotype came up many times. This chain connects TRBV12-3 or TRBV12-4 to TRBJ2-7; TRBD1 matches at 8 bases. V was pared by 5 bases and J by 5 bases, with 8 bases of the junction left unmatched. The CDR3 sequence is 14 residues long. The CDR3 bases are TGTGCCAGCAGTCTCACGGACAGGGCAAACGAGCAGTACTTC. Protein: CASSLTDRANEQYF.

The rearrangement links TRBV24-1 to TRBJ2-1; D ambiguous. The DNA end lines up better with TRBJ2-7; the J call may be wrong. The germline CDR1 and CDR2 sequences are KGHDR and SFDVKD. CDR3 length: 11 residues. DNA for the CDR3: TGTGCCACCAGGTACGCGGCTGAGCAGTACTTC. The encoded protein is CATRYAAEQYF.

This clonotype was recorded at least ten times. The chain joins TRBV7-9 to TRBJ2-3; D not certain. The germline V gene encodes CDR1 SEHNR and CDR2 FQNEAQ (reference sequence). This CDR3 region has 13 residues. V was shortened by 8 bases and J by 7 bases, with 16 bases between the two germline ends. This CDR3 reads CASVTDLENTQYF. DNA of the CDR3: TGTGCCAGCGTCACGGATCTTGAGAATACGCAGTATTTT.

In the case of this clonotype: Since no conserved phenylalanine or tryptophan closes the CDR3, a read error is the likely cause. The chain is built from TRBV28 and TRBJ1-1; D not resolved. V was shortened by 5 bases and J by 0 bases, with 4 bases between the two germline ends. CDR3 length: 12 amino acids. Germline V gene sequence: CDR1 MDHEN, CDR2 SYDVKM. This chain's CDR3 is CASSPLNTEAFL. The CDR3 DNA is TGTGCCAGCAGTCCTTTGAACACTGAAGCTTTCCTT.

The chain has TRBV7-6 and TRBJ2-7; 10 positions agree with TRBD1. Trimming removed 1 base from V and 3 bases from J; junction bases left unmatched: 3. In germline, CDR1 is SGHVS, CDR2 FNYEAQ. The CDR3 has 15 amino acids. Here the CDR3 DNA reads TGTGCCAGCAGCTTAGAGGACAGGGGGTTCTACGAGCAGTACTTC. Protein: CASSLEDRGFYEQYF.

This clonotype has only a few counts. The chain has TRBV4-1 and TRBJ2-7; no clear D gene. The V end lost 0 bases, the J end lost 3 bases, and 12 bases lay between the germline ends. The CDR3 is made up of 15 amino acids. In germline, CDR1 is MGHRA, CDR2 YSYEKL. CDR3 DNA sequence: TGCGCCAGCAGCCAAGAAATCAGTACTTACTACGAGCAGTACTTC. As protein: CASSQEISTYYEQYF.

This clonotype was recorded many times. This sequence joins TRBV18 and TRBJ2-7; 7 bases map to TRBD1. CDR1 is KGHSH, CDR2 LQKENI, per germline. With V trimmed by 5 bases and J by 3 bases, 13 bases remained unmatched. CDR3 length equals 16 residues. CDR3 region: CASSDIRQGDVYEQYF. CDR3 nucleotides: TGTGCCAGCTCAGACATCCGGCAGGGGGACGTCTACGAGCAGTACTTC.

This clonotype was counted at least ten times. V and J are TRBV6-5 and TRBJ2-3; TRBD2 matches at 12 bases. V shed 6 bases and J 6 bases; nucleotides not matched to a gene: 22. CDR3 length: 20 amino acids. Germline CDR1 and CDR2: MNHEY and SVGAGI. Written as DNA, the CDR3 is TGTGCCAGCAGCCCCACCCCGCCGGGTTGGACTAGCGGGGTATTGGATACGCAGTATTTT. The encoded protein is CASSPTPPGWTSGVLDTQYF.

This clonotype has a handful of counts. The CDR3 DNA follows: TGTGCCAGCAGCTTTACCGGGACAGGGGTATATGGGAACACCGGGGAGCTGTTTTTT. Residues: CASSFTGTGVYGNTGELFF. This chain connects TRBV5-5 to TRBJ2-2; TRBD1 agrees at 10 bases. Trimming removed 2 bases from V and 1 base from J; junction bases left unmatched: 11. The CDR3 covers 19 residues. Looked up from germline, CDR1 is SGHKS and CDR2 is YYEKEE (reference sequence).

This clonotype was detected many times. The chain recombines TRBV7-2 with TRBJ2-3, with unresolved D. Germline V CDR1 and CDR2: SGHTA, FQGNSA. The V end was cut by 4 bases, the J end by 6 bases, with 8 bases between. The CDR3 is made up of 12 amino acids. CDR3 in DNA: TGTGCCAGCAGCTCTACCTGGGATACGCAGTATTTT. Encoded protein: CASSSTWDTQYF. Full variable domain (rest looked up from reference TRBV7-2 and TRBJ2-3): GAGVSQSPSNKVTEKGKDVELRCDPISGHTALYWYRQSLGQGLEFLIYFQGNSAPDKSGLPSDRFSAERTGGSVSTLTIQRTQQEDSAVYLCASSSTWDTQYFGPGTRLTVL.

This clonotype was observed many times. The chain joins TRBV5-1 to TRBJ2-7; TRBD2 aligns across 7 bases. Germline assignment: CDR1 SGHRS and CDR2 YFSETQ. This CDR3 region has 14 residues. With 5 bases clipped from V and 2 bases from J, the junction kept 7 bases outside the gene matches. CDR3 in amino acids: CASRPPGGPYEQYF. The CDR3 bases are TGCGCCAGCAGGCCGCCGGGAGGCCCCTACGAGCAGTACTTC.

The table lists this clonotype with a count of one. The junction and the germline gene differ at one end; a read error may be behind it. The chain uses TRBV12-3 or TRBV12-4 and TRBJ1-1; D is possibly TRBD1 (6 bases). This CDR3 is built from 16 residues. The CDR3 coding sequence is TGTGCCAGCAGCCGCGTTCGGGGGAATGGGGACACTGAAGCTTCCTTT. Protein: CASSRVRGNGDTEASF.

This clonotype was counted at least ten times. The V call is TRBV4-1, the J call TRBJ2-7; perhaps TRBD1 as D (5 bases). The V gene's germline CDR1 is MGHRA and CDR2 YSYEKL. CDR3 length: 14 residues. V lost 0 bases to trimming and J lost 1 base, with 7 bases between them. CDR3 residues: CASSQEQASYEQYF. DNA of the CDR3: TGCGCCAGCAGCCAAGAACAGGCATCCTACGAGCAGTACTTC.